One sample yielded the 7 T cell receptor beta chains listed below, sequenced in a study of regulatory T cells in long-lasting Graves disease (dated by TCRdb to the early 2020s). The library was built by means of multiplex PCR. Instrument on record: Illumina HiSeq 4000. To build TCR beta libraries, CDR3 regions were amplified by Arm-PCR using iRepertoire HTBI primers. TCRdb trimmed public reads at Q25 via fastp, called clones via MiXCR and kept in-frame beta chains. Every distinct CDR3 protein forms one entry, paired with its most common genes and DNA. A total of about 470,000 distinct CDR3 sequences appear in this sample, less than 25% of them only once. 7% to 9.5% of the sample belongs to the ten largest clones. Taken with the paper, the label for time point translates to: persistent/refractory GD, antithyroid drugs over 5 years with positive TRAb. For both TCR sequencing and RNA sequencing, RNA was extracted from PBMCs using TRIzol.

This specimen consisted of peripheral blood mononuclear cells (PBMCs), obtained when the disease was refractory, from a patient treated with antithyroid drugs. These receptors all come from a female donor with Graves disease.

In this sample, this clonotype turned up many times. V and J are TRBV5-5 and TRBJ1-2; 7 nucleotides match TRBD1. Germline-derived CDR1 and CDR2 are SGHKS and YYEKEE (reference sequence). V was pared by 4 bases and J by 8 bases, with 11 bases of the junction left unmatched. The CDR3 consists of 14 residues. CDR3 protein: CASSPTGQSYGYTF. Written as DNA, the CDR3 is TGTGCCAGCAGCCCCACGGGACAGTCATACGGCTACACCTTC.

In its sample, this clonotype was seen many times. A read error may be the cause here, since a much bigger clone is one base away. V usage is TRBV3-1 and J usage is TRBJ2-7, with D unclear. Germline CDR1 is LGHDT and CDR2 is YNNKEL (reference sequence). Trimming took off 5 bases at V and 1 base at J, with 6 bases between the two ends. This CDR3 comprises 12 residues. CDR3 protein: CASSATSYEQYF. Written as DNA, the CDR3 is TGTGCCAGCAGCGCGACATCCTACGAGCAGTACTTC.

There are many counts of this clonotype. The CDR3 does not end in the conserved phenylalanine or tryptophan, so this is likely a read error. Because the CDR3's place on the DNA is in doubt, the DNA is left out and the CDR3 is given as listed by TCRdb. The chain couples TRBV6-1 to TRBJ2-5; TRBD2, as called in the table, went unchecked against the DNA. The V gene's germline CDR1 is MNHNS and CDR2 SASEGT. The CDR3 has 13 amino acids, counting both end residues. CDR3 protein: CASSFGLAGGPNL.

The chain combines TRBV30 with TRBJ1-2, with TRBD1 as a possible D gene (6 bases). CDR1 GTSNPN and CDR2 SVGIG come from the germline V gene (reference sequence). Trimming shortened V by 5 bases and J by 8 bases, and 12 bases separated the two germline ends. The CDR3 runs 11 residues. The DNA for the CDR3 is TGTGCCTGGGATACAGGGCTCGGCTACACCTTC. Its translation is CAWDTGLGYTF.

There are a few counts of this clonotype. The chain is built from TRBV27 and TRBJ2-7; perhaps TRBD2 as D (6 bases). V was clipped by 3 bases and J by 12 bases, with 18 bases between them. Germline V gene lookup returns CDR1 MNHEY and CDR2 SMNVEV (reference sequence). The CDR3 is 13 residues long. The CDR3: CASSLEGGADRYF. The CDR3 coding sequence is TGTGCCAGCAGTTTGGAGGGTGGGGCAGATCGGTACTTC.

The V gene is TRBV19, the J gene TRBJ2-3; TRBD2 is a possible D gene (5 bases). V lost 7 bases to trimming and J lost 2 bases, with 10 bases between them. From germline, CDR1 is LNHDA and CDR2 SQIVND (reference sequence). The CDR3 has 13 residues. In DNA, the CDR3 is TGTGCCAGTACCCCGGGAATCACAGATACGCAGTATTTT. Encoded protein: CASTPGITDTQYF.

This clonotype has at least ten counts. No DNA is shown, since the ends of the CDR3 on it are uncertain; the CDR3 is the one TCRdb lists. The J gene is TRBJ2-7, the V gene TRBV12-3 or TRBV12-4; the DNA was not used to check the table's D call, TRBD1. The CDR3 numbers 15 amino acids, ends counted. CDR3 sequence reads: CASSFGEGRPYEQYF.